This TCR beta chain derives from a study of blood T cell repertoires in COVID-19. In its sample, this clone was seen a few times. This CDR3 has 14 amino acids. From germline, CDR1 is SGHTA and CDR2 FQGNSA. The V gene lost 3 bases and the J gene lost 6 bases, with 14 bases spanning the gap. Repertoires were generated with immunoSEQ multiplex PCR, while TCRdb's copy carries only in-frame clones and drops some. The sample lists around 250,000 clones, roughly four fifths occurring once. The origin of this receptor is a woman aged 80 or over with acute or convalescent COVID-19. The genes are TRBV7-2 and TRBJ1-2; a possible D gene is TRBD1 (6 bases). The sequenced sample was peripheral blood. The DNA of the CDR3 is TGTGCCAGCAGCTTGCGAGGGGGAAGGGATGGCTACACCTTC. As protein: CASSLRGGRDGYTF.